The clone carrying this T cell receptor (beta chain) was seen a few times. MiXCR, applied by TCRdb to the 5' RACE reads, yields one record per CDR3 protein. This table has a few hundred thousand distinct CDR3 sequences, roughly 9.8% appearing once. The sample belongs to a study of identical twins. Germline CDR1 is LGHDT and CDR2 is YNNKEL (reference sequence). The length of the CDR3 is 14 residues. Trimming took off 6 bases at V and 1 base at J, with 12 bases between the two ends. The same sample was also used in a study of yellow fever vaccine responses in identical twins.

This TCR came from a woman aged 18-29 years in good health. The rearrangement joins TRBV3-1 to TRBJ2-5; no reliable D call. Sequenced: CD8+ T cells sorted from blood. The CDR3 nucleotides are TGTGCCAGCAGTCAGAGACACTCCCAAGAGACCCAGTACTTC. Protein product: CASSQRHSQETQYF.